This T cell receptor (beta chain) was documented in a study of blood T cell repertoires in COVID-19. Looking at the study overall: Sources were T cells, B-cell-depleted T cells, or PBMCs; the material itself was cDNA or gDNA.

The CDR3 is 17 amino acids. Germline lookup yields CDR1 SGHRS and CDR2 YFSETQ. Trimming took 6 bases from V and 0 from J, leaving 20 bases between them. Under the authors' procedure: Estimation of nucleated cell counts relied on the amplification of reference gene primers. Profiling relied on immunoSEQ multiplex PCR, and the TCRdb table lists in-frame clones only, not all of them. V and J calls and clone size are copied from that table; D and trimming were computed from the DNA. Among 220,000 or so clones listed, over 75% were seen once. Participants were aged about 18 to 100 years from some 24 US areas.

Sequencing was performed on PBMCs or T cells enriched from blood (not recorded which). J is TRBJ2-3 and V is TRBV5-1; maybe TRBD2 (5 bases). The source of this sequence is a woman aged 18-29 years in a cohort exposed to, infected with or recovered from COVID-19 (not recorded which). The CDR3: CASTGSPILSSTDTQYF. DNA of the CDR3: TGCGCCAGCACGGGGTCCCCAATTCTTTCTAGCACAGATACGCAGTATTTT.